The clone carrying this TCR beta chain was seen at least ten times. The target antigen is unknown. Only patients with CD8+CD57+ cell expansion on flow cytometry were chosen for sequencing. The entry originates in a study of CD8+CD57+ T cells in acquired aplastic anemia. Whole-study findings and limits: Nearly 30 CD8+ CDR3 sequences were shared between patients and controls. CD8+ Simpson's diversity showed no significant patient-control difference.

Genomic DNA constituted the template upon which TCR beta VDJ and CDR3 profiling was performed. TCRdb independently ran MiXCR on the reads; one entry per CDR3 protein. The table records around 290,000 distinct CDR3 sequences, around three fifths of them present only once. The germline V gene encodes CDR1 LNHDA and CDR2 SQIVND (reference sequence). This CDR3 has 14 residues. V lost 4 bases to trimming and J lost 5 bases, with 11 bases between them. The specimen was sorted CD4+, CD8+, or CD8+CD57+ T cells (not recorded which) from PBMCs. The clonotype originates from a human donor with aplastic anemia. V gene TRBV19 combines with J gene TRBJ2-2, with D tentatively TRBD2 (6 bases). CDR3 in amino acids: CASSRTSSTGELFF. The DNA of the CDR3 is TGTGCCAGTAGTAGAACTAGCTCTACCGGGGAGCTGTTTTTT.